Listed here are 13 T cell receptor beta chains from one sample, sequenced in a study of blood T cell repertoires in COVID-19. The method was immunoSEQ multiplex PCR; TCRdb's version includes in-frame clones alone and lacks a portion of them. The top ten clones hold roughly 21% of a sample with over 55,000 clones, around 90% of them seen once. The sequencing sample was made of peripheral blood. The receptors originated from a woman of 80 years or more with COVID-19, enrolled during active disease.

The genes are TRBV27 and TRBJ2-2; D is unclear. Germline assignment: CDR1 MNHEY and CDR2 SMNVEV (reference sequence). The V end was cut by 6 bases, the J end by 0 bases, with 8 bases between. This CDR3 comprises 14 residues. The CDR3 reads CASRGNSNTGELFF. CDR3 nucleotide sequence: TGTGCCAGCAGGGGCAACTCGAACACCGGGGAGCTGTTTTTT.

The chain is built from TRBV28 and TRBJ1-3; 7 positions agree with TRBD1. V was clipped by 6 bases and J by 3 bases; unmatched bases: 8. Germline V gene lookup returns CDR1 MDHEN and CDR2 SYDVKM. The CDR3 is made up of 15 amino acids. Here the CDR3 reads CASRTGVMSGNTIYF. The CDR3 DNA reads TGTGCCAGCAGAACAGGGGTGATGAGTGGAAACACCATATATTTT.

V gene TRBV5-1 combines with J gene TRBJ1-6, with D unclear. Deletions cut 0 bases from V and 4 bases from J, with 5 bases between. The CDR3 runs to 14 residues. From germline, CDR1 is SGHRS and CDR2 YFSETQ. The CDR3 nucleotides are TGCGCCAGCAGCTTGGACAGTTATAATTCACCCCTCCACTTT. Translating gives CASSLDSYNSPLHF.

The chain uses TRBV5-6 and TRBJ1-5, with D maybe TRBD1 (6 bases). CDR3 size: 15 residues. CDR1 is SGHDT and CDR2 is YYEEEE in the germline V gene. V was cut by 2 bases and J by 7 bases, with 16 bases left in between. The DNA for the CDR3 is TGTGCCAGCAGCTTTAGAGGGGGTAAGGGACAGCCCCAGCATTTT. This encodes CASSFRGGKGQPQHF.

This chain joins TRBV30 and TRBJ2-7; 8 bases match TRBD2. There are 14 residues in the CDR3. Per germline, CDR1 GTSNPN and CDR2 SVGIG (reference sequence). Germline trimming cut 3 bases from V and 2 bases from J; bases unmatched to any gene: 6. The CDR3 nucleotides are TGTGCCTGGAGCCGGGGGGGAACAGCCTACGAGCAGTACTTC. Its translation is CAWSRGGTAYEQYF.

The CDR3 DNA reads TGTGCCAGTAGTGTCGGGACAAACTACGAGCAGTACTTC. This gives the protein CASSVGTNYEQYF. The rearrangement uses TRBV19 and TRBJ2-7, with D tentatively TRBD1 (6 bases). The CDR3 is 13 residues long. CDR1 and CDR2 from the germline V gene are LNHDA and SQIVND (reference sequence). The V end was cut by 5 bases, the J end by 3 bases, with 11 bases between.

The chain has TRBV15 and TRBJ1-2; TRBD1 matches 9 bases. V lost 3 bases to trimming and J lost 7 bases; unmatched junction nucleotides: 9. CDR3 length: 15 residues. Germline loops: CDR1 LNHNV, CDR2 YYDKDF (reference sequence). The CDR3 DNA reads TGTGCCACCAGCAGGACCCGGGACAGGGAAGGTGGCTACACCTTC. Translating it yields CATSRTRDREGGYTF.

Written as DNA, the CDR3 is TGTGCCAGCAGCGTAGGAGGGGGCAAGTTTACCTACGAGCAGTACTTC. It translates to CASSVGGGKFTYEQYF. This chain links TRBV9 with TRBJ2-7; 7 bases are a match to TRBD1. Germline CDR1 reads SGDLS; CDR2 reads YYNGEE. Trimming took 0 bases from V and 2 from J; bases not matched to a gene: 8. CDR3 length: 16 amino acids.

The V gene is TRBV18, the J gene TRBJ1-5; D gene ambiguous. The V end lost 5 bases, the J end lost 4 bases, and 9 bases lay between the germline ends. This CDR3 spans 13 amino acids. Germline V gives CDR1 KGHSH, CDR2 LQKENI. CDR3 protein: CASSVGRNQPQHF. The CDR3, as DNA: TGTGCCAGCTCAGTGGGGAGGAATCAGCCCCAGCATTTT.

The chain employs TRBV6-5 and TRBJ2-3; TRBD1 might be the D (5 bases). Per the germline V gene, CDR1 is MNHEY and CDR2 is SVGAGI. V lost 5 bases and J lost 4, with 13 bases in between. The CDR3 is made up of 14 amino acids. CDR3: CASSPRGSPDTQYF. CDR3 nucleotide sequence: TGTGCCAGCAGTCCTAGGGGCTCCCCAGATACGCAGTATTTT.

V and J are TRBV7-9 and TRBJ1-1; possible D gene TRBD1, 5 bases. The CDR3 is 14 amino acids. V was clipped by 5 bases and J by 1 base, with 11 bases between them. Looked up from germline, CDR1 is SEHNR and CDR2 is FQNEAQ (reference sequence). CDR3 in amino acids: CASSGPGKNTEAFF. In DNA, the CDR3 is TGTGCCAGCAGCGGCCCAGGGAAGAACACTGAAGCTTTCTTT.

The chain's CDR3 is CASSDRQGRPYNSPLHF. The CDR3 region has the DNA TGTGCCAGCAGCGATCGACAGGGGAGGCCCTATAATTCACCCCTCCACTTT. V and J are TRBV7-9 and TRBJ1-6; 8 nucleotides align to TRBD1. Germline loops: CDR1 SEHNR, CDR2 FQNEAQ (reference sequence). With V trimmed by 5 bases and J by 2 bases, 8 bases remained unmatched. The length of the CDR3 is 17 residues.

This clone has just a few counts. This chain connects TRBV30 to TRBJ1-3; 9 bases fit TRBD1. Germline values: CDR1 GTSNPN, CDR2 SVGIG (reference sequence). The CDR3 totals 16 residues. V dropped 0 bases and J dropped 3; count of bases not matched to a gene: 6. CDR3 loop: CAWSVTGGKVGNTIYF. CDR3 bases: TGTGCCTGGAGTGTAACAGGGGGCAAGGTTGGAAACACCATATATTTT.